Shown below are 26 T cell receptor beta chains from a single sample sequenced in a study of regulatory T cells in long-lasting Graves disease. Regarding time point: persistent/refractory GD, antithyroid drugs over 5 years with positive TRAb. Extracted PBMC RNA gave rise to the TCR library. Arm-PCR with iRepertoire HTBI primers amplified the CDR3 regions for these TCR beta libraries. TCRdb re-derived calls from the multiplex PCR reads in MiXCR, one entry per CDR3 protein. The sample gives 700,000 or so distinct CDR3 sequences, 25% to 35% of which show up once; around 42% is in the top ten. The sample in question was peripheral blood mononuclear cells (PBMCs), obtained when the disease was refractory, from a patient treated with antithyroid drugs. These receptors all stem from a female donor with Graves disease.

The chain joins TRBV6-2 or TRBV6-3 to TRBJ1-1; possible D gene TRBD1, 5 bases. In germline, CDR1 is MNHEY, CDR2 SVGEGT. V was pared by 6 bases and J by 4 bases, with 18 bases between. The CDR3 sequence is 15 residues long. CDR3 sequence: CASSRGGQGGTEAFF. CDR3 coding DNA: TGTGCCAGCAGCCGAGGTGGGCAGGGAGGCACTGAAGCTTTCTTT.

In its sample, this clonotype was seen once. The chain's CDR3 is CASSERLAGGTDTQYF. In nucleotides, the CDR3 is TGTGCCAGCAGTGAGAGGCTAGCGGGAGGAACAGATACGCAGTATTTT. The chain combines TRBV2 with TRBJ2-3, with 11 bases fitting TRBD2. Losses at the gene ends were 3 bases for V and 3 bases for J; bases not matched to a gene: 5. This CDR3 has 16 amino acids. Germline values: CDR1 SNHLY, CDR2 FYNNEI.

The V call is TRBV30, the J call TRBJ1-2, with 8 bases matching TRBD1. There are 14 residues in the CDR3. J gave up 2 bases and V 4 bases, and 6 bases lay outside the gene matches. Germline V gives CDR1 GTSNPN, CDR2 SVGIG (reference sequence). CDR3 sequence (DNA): TGTGCCTGGAATGCGGGGGACAGGAACTATGGCTACACCTTC. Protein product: CAWNAGDRNYGYTF.

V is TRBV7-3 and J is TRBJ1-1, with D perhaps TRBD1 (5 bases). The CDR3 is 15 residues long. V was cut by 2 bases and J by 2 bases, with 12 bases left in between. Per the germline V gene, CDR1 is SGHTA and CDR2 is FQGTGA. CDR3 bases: TGTGCCAGCAGCTTATATGGGGCAGGCAACACTGAAGCTTTCTTT. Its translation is CASSLYGAGNTEAFF.

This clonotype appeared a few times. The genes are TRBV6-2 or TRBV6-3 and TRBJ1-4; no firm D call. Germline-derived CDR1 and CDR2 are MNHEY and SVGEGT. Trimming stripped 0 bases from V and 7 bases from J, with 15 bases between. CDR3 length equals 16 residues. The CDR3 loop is CASSYSPLSLGEKLFF. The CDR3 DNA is TGTGCCAGCAGTTACTCTCCGTTGTCGTTGGGTGAAAAACTGTTTTTT.

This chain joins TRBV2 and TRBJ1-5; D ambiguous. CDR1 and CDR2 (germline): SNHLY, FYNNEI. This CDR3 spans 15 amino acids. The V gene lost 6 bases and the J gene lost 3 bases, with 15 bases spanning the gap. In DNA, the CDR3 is TGTGCCAGCAGCCCAGACACTGCCTACAATCAGCCCCAGCATTTT. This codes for CASSPDTAYNQPQHF. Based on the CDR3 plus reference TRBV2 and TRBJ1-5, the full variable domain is EPEVTQTPSHQVTQMGQEVILRCVPISNHLYFYWYRQILGQKVEFLVSFYNNEISEKSEIFDDQFSVERPDGSNFTLKIRSTKLEDSAMYFCASSPDTAYNQPQHFGDGTRLSIL.

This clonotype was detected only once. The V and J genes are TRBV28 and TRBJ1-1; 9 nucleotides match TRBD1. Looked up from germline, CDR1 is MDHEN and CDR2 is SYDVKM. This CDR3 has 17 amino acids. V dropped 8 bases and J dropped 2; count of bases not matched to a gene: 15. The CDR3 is CASSPIGTGIFNTEAFF. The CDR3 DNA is TGTGCCAGCTCACCAATTGGGACAGGGATTTTCAACACTGAAGCTTTCTTT. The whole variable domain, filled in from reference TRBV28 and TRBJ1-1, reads DVKVTQSSRYLVKRTGEKVFLECVQDMDHENMFWYRQDPGLGLRLIYFSYDVKMKEKGDIPEGYSVSREKKERFSLILESASTNQTSMYLCASSPIGTGIFNTEAFFGQGTRLTVV.

CDR3 sequence reads: CASRQEGESSPLHF. The DNA of the CDR3 is TGTGCCAGCAGGCAAGAGGGGGAAAGTTCACCCCTCCACTTT. The gene calls are TRBV7-3 and TRBJ1-6, with D perhaps matching TRBD1 (6 bases). V was shortened by 6 bases and J by 9 bases, with 15 bases between the two germline ends. CDR3 length: 14 residues. Per the germline V gene, CDR1 is SGHTA and CDR2 is FQGTGA.

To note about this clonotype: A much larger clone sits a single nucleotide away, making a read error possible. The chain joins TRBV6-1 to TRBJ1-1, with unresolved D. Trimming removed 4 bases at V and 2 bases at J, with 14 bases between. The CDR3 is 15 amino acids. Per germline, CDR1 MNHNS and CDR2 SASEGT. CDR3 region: CASSGSHFINTEAFF. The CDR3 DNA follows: TGTGCCAGCAGTGGCAGCCACTTCATAAACACTGAAGCTTTCTTT.

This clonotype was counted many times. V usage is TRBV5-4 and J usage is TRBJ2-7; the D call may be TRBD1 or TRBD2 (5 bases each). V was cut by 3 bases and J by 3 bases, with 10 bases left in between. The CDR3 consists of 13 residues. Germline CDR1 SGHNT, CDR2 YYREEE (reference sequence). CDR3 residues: CASSSGARYEQYF. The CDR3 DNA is TGTGCCAGCAGCTCCGGGGCCCGCTACGAGCAGTACTTC.

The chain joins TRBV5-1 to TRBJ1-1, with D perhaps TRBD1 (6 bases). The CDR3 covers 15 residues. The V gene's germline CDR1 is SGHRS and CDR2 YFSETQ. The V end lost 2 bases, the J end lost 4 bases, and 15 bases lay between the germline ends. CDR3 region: CASSLQGGVVTEAFF. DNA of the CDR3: TGCGCCAGCAGCTTACAGGGCGGCGTAGTCACTGAAGCTTTCTTT.

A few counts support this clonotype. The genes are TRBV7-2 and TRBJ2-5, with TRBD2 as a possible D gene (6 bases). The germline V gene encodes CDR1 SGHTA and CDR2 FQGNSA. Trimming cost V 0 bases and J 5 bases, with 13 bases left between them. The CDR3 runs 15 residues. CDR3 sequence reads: CASSLAGGRSETQYF. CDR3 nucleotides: TGTGCCAGCAGCTTAGCCGGGGGACGGAGCGAGACCCAGTACTTC.

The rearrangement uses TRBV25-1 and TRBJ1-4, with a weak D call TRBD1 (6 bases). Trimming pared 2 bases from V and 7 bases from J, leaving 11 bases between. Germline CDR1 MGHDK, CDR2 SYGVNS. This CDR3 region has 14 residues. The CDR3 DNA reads TGTGCCAGCAGTGAAAGGGGGGCCTTTGAAAAACTGTTTTTT. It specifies CASSERGAFEKLFF.

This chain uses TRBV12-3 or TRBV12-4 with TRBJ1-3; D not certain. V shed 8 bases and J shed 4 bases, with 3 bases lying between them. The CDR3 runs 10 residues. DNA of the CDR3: TGTGCCAGCTACGGAAACACCATATATTTT. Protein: CASYGNTIYF.

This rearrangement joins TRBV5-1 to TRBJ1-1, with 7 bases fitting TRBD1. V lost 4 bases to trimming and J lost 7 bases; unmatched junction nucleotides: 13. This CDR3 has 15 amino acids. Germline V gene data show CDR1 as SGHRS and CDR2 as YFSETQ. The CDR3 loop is CASSPGQTFSGEAFF. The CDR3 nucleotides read TGCGCCAGCAGCCCGGGACAGACGTTTAGCGGTGAAGCTTTCTTT.

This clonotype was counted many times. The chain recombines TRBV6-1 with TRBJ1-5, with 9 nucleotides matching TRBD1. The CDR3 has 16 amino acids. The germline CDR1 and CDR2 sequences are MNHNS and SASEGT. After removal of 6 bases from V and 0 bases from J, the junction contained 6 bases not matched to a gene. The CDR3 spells CASRDRGGYSNQPQHF. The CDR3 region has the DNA TGTGCCAGCAGGGACAGGGGCGGATATAGCAATCAGCCCCAGCATTTT.

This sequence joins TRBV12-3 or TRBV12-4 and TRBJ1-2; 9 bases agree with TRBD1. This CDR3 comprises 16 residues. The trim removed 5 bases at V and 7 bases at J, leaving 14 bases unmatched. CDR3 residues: CASSIPGQGRLSGYTF. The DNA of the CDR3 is TGTGCCAGCAGTATCCCGGGACAGGGAAGGTTAAGTGGCTACACCTTC.

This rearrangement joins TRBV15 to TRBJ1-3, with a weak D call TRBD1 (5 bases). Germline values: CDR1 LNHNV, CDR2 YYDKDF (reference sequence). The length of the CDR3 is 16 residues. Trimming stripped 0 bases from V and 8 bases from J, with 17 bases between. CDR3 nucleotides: TGTGCCACCAGCAGAGATATGACCCAGGGTGGCGACACCATATATTTT. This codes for CATSRDMTQGGDTIYF.

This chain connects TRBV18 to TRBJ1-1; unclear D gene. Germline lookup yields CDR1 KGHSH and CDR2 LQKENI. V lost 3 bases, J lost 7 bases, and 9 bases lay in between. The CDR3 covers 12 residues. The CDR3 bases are TGTGCCAGCTCACCGGTGGCGAGTGAAGCTTTCTTT. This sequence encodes CASSPVASEAFF.

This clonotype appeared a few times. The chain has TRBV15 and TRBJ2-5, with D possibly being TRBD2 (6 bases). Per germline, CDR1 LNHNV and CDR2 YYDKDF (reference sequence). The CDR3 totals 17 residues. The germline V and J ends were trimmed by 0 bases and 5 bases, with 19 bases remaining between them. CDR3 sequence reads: CATSRDLLGGRGETQYF. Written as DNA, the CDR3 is TGTGCCACCAGCAGAGATCTCCTGGGCGGCCGGGGGGAGACCCAGTACTTC.

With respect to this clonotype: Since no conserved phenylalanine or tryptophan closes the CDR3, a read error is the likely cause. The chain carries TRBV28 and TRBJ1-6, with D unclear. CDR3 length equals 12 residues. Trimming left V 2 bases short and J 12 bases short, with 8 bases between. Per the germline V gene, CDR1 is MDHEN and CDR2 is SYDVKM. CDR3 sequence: CASSLLAQPLHL. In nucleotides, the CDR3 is TGTGCCAGCAGTTTACTGGCCCAACCCCTCCACCTT.

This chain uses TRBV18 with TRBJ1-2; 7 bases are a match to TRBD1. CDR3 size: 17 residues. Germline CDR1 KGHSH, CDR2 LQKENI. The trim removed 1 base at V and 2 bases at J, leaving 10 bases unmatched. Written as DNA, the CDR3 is TGTGCCAGCTCACCACAGGGGGCGTCGAGGTGGAACTATGGCTACACCTTC. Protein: CASSPQGASRWNYGYTF.

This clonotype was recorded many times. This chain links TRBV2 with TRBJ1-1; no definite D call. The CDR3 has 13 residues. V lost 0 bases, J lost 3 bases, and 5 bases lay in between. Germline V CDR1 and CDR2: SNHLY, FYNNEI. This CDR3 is CASSEATHTEAFF. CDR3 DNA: TGTGCCAGCAGTGAAGCAACGCACACTGAAGCTTTCTTT.

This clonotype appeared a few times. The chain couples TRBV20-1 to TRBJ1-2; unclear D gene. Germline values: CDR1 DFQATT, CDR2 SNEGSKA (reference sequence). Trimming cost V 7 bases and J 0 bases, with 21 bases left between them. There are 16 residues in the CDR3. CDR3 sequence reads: CSVTQPTQLANYGYTF. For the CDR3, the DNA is TGCAGTGTTACGCAACCAACCCAGTTAGCTAACTATGGCTACACCTTC.

The CDR3, as DNA: TGTGCCACCGTTCGGGGACAGGGCCACGAGCAGTACTTC. This encodes CATVRGQGHEQYF. V usage is TRBV7-8 and J usage is TRBJ2-7, with TRBD1 matching over 9 bases. The CDR3 sequence is 13 residues long. From germline, CDR1 is SGHVS and CDR2 FQNEAQ. Trimming took 10 bases from V and 5 from J; bases not matched to a gene: 9.

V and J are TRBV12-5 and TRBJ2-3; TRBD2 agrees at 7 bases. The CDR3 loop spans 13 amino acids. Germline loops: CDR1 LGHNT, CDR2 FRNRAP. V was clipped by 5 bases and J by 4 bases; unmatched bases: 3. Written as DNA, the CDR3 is TGTGCTAGTGGTGCGAGCGGGGCAGATACGCAGTATTTT. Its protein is CASGASGADTQYF.